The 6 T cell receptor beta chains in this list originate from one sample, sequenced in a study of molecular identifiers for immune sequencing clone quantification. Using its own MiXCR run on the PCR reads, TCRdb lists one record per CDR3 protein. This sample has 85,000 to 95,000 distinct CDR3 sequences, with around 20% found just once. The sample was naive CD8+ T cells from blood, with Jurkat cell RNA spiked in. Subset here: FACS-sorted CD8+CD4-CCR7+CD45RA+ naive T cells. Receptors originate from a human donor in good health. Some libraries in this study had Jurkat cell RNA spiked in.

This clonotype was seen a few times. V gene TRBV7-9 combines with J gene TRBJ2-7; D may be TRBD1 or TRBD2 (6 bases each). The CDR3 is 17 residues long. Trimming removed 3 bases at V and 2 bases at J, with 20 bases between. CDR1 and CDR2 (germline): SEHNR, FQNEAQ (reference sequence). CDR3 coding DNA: TGTGCCAGCAGCTTTAACCCGGGGGCTGGTGTCCCCTACGAGCAGTACTTC. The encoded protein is CASSFNPGAGVPYEQYF.

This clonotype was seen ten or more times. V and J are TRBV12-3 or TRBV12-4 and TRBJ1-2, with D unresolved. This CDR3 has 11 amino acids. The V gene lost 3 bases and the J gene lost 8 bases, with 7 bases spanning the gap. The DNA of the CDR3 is TGTGCCAGCAGTTTGCCGCAGGGCTACACCTTC. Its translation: CASSLPQGYTF.

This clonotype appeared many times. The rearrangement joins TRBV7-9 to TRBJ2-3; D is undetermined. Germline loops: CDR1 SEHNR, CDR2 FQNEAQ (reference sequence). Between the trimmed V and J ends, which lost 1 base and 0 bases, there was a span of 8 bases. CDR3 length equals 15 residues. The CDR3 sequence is CASSLDGWSTDTQYF. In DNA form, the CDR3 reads TGTGCCAGCAGCTTAGATGGGTGGAGCACAGATACGCAGTATTTT. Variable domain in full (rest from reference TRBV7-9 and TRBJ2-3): DTGVSQNPRHKITKRGQNVTFRCDPISEHNRLYWYRQTLGQGPEFLTYFQNEAQLEKSRLLSDRFSAERPKGSFSTLEIQRTEQGDSAMYLCASSLDGWSTDTQYFGPGTRLTVL.

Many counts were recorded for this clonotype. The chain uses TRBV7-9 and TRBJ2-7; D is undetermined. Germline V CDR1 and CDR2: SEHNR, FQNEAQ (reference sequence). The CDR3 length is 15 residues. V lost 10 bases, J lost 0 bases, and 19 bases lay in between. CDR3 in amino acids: CATSRIIGNSYEQYF. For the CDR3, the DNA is TGTGCCACCTCGCGAATCATAGGAAACTCCTACGAGCAGTACTTC.

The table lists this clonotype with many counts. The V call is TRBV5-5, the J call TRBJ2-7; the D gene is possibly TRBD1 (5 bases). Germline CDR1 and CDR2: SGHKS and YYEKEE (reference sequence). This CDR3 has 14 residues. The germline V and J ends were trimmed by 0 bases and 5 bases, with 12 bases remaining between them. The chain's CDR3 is CASSLAGSANEQYF. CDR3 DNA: TGTGCCAGCAGCTTGGCAGGGTCAGCCAACGAGCAGTACTTC.

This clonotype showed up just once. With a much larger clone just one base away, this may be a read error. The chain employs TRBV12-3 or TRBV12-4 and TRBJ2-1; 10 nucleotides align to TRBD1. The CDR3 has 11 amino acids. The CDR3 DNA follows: TGTGCCGGCAGTCCGACAGGGGGCTTGATCTTC. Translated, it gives CAGSPTGGLIF.